This T cell receptor beta chain was identified during a study of blood T cell repertoires in COVID-19. Study-wide context: In each case, the material was cDNA or gDNA derived from T cells, B-cell-depleted T cells, or PBMCs.

Authors' data handling: Amplification of reference gene primers provided the estimated nucleated cell counts. Assay: immunoSEQ multiplex PCR; the TCRdb copy retains only in-frame clones and omits some. V and J calls and clone size are given by that table; D and trimming were obtained from the DNA. Here the sample spans fewer than 350,000 clones, around 89% being singletons. The CDR3 sequence is 15 residues long. V lost 4 bases, J lost 4 bases, and 5 bases stayed unmatched. CDR1 is KGHDR, CDR2 SFDVKD, per germline. This clonotype was sampled from a woman aged 55-70 years in a cohort exposed to, infected with or recovered from COVID-19 (not recorded which). Sequenced input: PBMCs or T cells enriched from blood (not recorded which). J is TRBJ2-7 and V is TRBV24-1; TRBD1 matches 11 bases. The CDR3 region has the DNA TGTGCCACCAGTGACCCGGGACAGGGGGATTACGAGCAGTACTTC. Its translation: CATSDPGQGDYEQYF.